This T cell receptor (beta chain) emerged from a study of identical twins. The CDR3 totals 15 residues. The J segment lost 8 bases and the V segment lost 0 bases, leaving 5 bases of the junction unmatched. Germline lookup yields CDR1 LGHNA and CDR2 YSLEER. In its sample, this clonotype was seen a few times. MiXCR, run by TCRdb on the 5' RACE reads, gives a single entry per CDR3 protein. The table has a few hundred thousand distinct CDR3 sequences, roughly 26% seen once. The same data also went into a second study, on T cells expressing NK-cell markers. That work contributes: It was from sorted CD3+CD56+NKG2C+, CD3+CD56+NKG2C- and CD3+CD56-NKG2C+ T cells that TCR beta repertoires came. HCMV serostatus: seven of eight sequenced donors positive, one negative. Once again these clonotypes came out on top in the CD3+CD56-NKG2C+ fraction of several donors.

The chain employs TRBV4-3 and TRBJ2-1, with TRBD2 identical over 9 bases. This receptor was taken from a young woman in good health. The sample was CD4+ T cells sorted from blood. The CDR3 nucleotides are TGCGCCAGCAGCCAAGATGCTAGCGGGGTGTATGAGCAGTTCTTC. Its protein product is CASSQDASGVYEQFF.